This TCR beta chain was sequenced during a study of blood T cell repertoires in COVID-19 (dated by TCRdb to the early 2020s). Turning to the overall study: Samples covering the acute and convalescent phases of COVID-19 were provided by collaborators in the United States, Italy and Spain. Samples were obtained from the ongoing ImmuneRACE study (first 160 participants) and from over 1,000 subjects provided by 6 global collaborators. Where available, HLA class I and class II types were taken from metadata supplied by the sample provider and were not determined by assay-based typing. The sample metadata nearly always contained a de-identified subject ID, COVID-19 status, age in years and sex. Subjects who had been exposed to COVID-19, were actively infected with it, or had recovered from it provided the deeply sampled blood TCRbeta repertoires that made up the dataset. The prospective study material was composed of cDNA or gDNA derived from T cells, B-cell-depleted T cells, or PBMCs. The repertoires were released in a freely available public database meant as a resource for research on the immune response to SARS-CoV-2.

In regard to this clone: Its antigen is not yet known. Base qualities are not provided; no much larger clone lies one nucleotide away.

CDR1 and CDR2 were assigned from the germline V gene (reference sequence) as LNHDA and SQIVND. V is trimmed back by 4 bases and J by 5 bases, and the junction contains 7 bases that no gene match accounts for. The CDR3 contains 15 residues, cysteine and phenylalanine counted. Left in the record is the CDR3 DNA by itself, 45 bases read in frame from the first base. Collaborating institutions collected whole blood in K2EDTA tubes following their own protocols. Collaborator samples were shipped for TCRbeta analysis as frozen whole blood, isolated PBMCs, or DNA extracted from either sample type. Study-wide findings and limitations: The amount of clinical and demographic metadata varied by source and participant and was provided uncurated.

TCRbeta CDR3 regions were amplified from genomic DNA using the immunoSEQ Assay, a bias-controlled multiplex PCR. The source study handled its data this way. Within the assay, amplification of reference gene primers was used to estimate how many nucleated cells each sample contained. To quantify the absolute abundance of each unique TCRbeta CDR3 rearrangement, sequence reads were collapsed and filtered. For each sample, productive Simpson clonality was calculated as the square root of Simpson's diversity index across productive rearrangements. Not all clones reach the TCRdb copy of this immuneACCESS table, which keeps in-frame sequences only. Checked studies attribute under half of the gap to unresolved V genes and leave the rest unexplained. V, J and clone size were drawn from that table, and D and trimming were deduced from the DNA. The sample table shows 260,000 or so clones, and roughly 88% are seen once. The biggest ten clones account for roughly 9% of the sample.

The sequence derives from a man younger than 35 with active or convalescent COVID-19. The sequence is built from TRBV19 and TRBJ2-7, with 11 middle bases fitting TRBD1. Sequenced: peripheral blood. The CDR3 amino acid sequence is: CASSTSGQGANEQYF. The sequence in DNA is TGTGCCAGTAGTACGTCAGGACAGGGGGCGAACGAGCAGTACTTC.